This T cell receptor (beta chain) was profiled in a study of Ad26.COV2.S vaccination and SARS-CoV-2 variants. Study background: The trial was COV1001 and the donor's arm was Ad26.COV2.S. Study results and caveats: The TCR-based breadth and depth measures might underestimate overall T cell responses. The study found higher spike-specific TCR breadth in vaccine than placebo recipients.

Trimming removed 4 bases at V and 5 bases at J, with 16 bases between. This CDR3 is built from 15 residues. CDR1 is SNHLY and CDR2 is FYNNEI in the germline V gene. The treatment was: about 20 received Ad26.COV2.S at low or high dose, single or two shots; several received placebo; per-sample allocation not given. Collection of the samples took place on day 63 after the first injection of vaccine or placebo. TCRdb's copy holds only in-frame clones and misses some; the assay was immunoSEQ multiplex PCR. The sample contains about 380,000 clones, roughly four fifths of which appear only once. In the case of this clone: Its antigen is unidentified.

The TCR originated in a person between 18 and 59 years old who received the Ad26.COV2.S COVID-19 vaccine or a placebo. The genes are TRBV2 and TRBJ2-3; a weak D match, TRBD2 (5 bases). Sequences were derived from peripheral blood, sampled in a trial of Ad26.COV2.S vaccine versus placebo. The CDR3 loop reads CASSVESGPEDTQYF. CDR3 nucleotide sequence: TGTGCCAGCAGTGTCGAGAGCGGTCCGGAAGATACGCAGTATTTT.